These T cell receptor beta chains were read from a single sample in a study of molecular identifiers for immune sequencing clone quantification. TCRdb fed the PCR reads into MiXCR, producing one record per CDR3 protein. The sample gives roughly 100,000 distinct CDR3 sequences, 35% of which show up once; 9.5% to 10% is in the top ten. The sequencing sample was made of naive CD8+ T cells from blood, with Jurkat cell RNA spiked in. These receptors were taken from a human donor in good health. Some libraries in this study had Jurkat cell RNA spiked in. Both conserved end residues are part of each CDR3. D genes are given only for firm matches. Clone sizes are given selectively: once, few, many, or a class where the clone is expanded.

-	TRBD1	TRBV2	TRBJ2-7	CASSEDRGIYEQYF	TGTGCCAGCAGTGAGGACAGGGGAATCTACGAGCAGTACTTC
-	-	TRBV6-2/TRBV6-3	TRBJ2-7	CASSYANEQYF	TGTGCCAGCAGTTACGCGAACGAGCAGTACTTC
many	-	TRBV2	TRBJ2-3	CASIDPRQTTDTQYF	TGTGCCAGCATCGACCCGCGGCAAACCACAGATACGCAGTATTTT
-	-	TRBV5-6	TRBJ1-3	CASSLAGAAHGFENTIYF	TGTGCCAGCAGCTTGGCCGGGGCTGCTCACGGTTTCGAAAACACCATATATTTT
-	TRBD1	TRBV5-6	TRBJ2-7	CASSLGFGTAPWEQYF	TGTGCCAGCAGCTTGGGATTCGGGACAGCCCCGTGGGAGCAGTACTTC
few	-	TRBV2	TRBJ2-5	CASSEAPGSGETQYF	TGTGCCAGCAGTGAAGCGCCGGGGAGTGGAGAGACCCAGTACTTC
many	TRBD2	TRBV7-2	TRBJ2-7	CASTYSGSLEQYF	TGTGCCAGCACCTATAGCGGGAGCCTAGAGCAGTACTTC
many	-	TRBV19	TRBJ1-1	CASSIGRLENTEAFF	TGTGCCAGTAGTATAGGTCGACTCGAGAACACTGAAGCTTTCTTT
many	-	TRBV6-2/TRBV6-3	TRBJ2-3	CASSPRMWADTQYF	TGTGCCAGCAGTCCCCGAATGTGGGCAGATACGCAGTATTTT
few	-	TRBV25-1	TRBJ2-7	CASSGWDGYEQYF	TGTGCCAGCAGTGGTTGGGATGGATACGAGCAGTACTTC
few	-	TRBV19	TRBJ1-5	CASNPGTLSNQPQHF	TGTGCCAGTAACCCCGGGACACTTAGCAATCAGCCCCAGCATTTT
-	-	TRBV7-9	TRBJ2-7	CASSWGVPDEQYF	TGTGCCAGCAGCTGGGGAGTCCCGGACGAGCAGTACTTC
-	-	TRBV7-2	TRBJ2-3	CASSSLGADTQYF	TGTGCCAGCAGCTCCCTCGGGGCAGATACGCAGTATTTT
-	-	TRBV5-1	TRBJ2-1	CASRTSGRSYVNEQFF	TGCGCCAGCAGAACCTCCGGGAGAAGTTACGTCAATGAGCAGTTCTTC
few	-	TRBV7-9	TRBJ1-5	CASSLDTINQPQHF	TGTGCCAGCAGCCTGGACACGATCAATCAGCCCCAGCATTTT
many	TRBD2	TRBV5-1	TRBJ2-3	CASSGDGTSDTDTQYF	TGCGCCAGCAGCGGCGATGGGACTAGCGATACAGATACGCAGTATTTT
few	-	TRBV11-3	TRBJ2-7	CASSPPRLYEQYF	TGTGCCAGCAGCCCCCCCCGGTTGTACGAGCAGTACTTC
few	TRBD2	TRBV20-1	TRBJ2-3	CSATGLAGGDTQYF	TGCAGTGCTACGGGACTAGCGGGAGGAGATACGCAGTATTTT
-	-	TRBV28	TRBJ2-2	CASSLRPPGPTGELFF	TGTGCCAGCAGTTTACGGCCCCCGGGACCCACCGGGGAGCTGTTTTTT
-	-	TRBV11-3	TRBJ2-2	CASSFEGEYTGELYF	TGTGCCAGCAGCTTCGAGGGGGAATACACCGGGGAGCTGTATTTT
few	-	TRBV5-8	TRBJ2-4	CASSLSRTPRAVDIQYF	TGTGCCAGCAGCCTCTCCCGGACCCCAAGGGCCGTGGACATTCAGTACTTC
-	TRBD2	TRBV27	TRBJ2-6	CASSSHAGGSGANVLTF	TGTGCCAGCAGTTCCCACGCGGGGGGCTCTGGGGCCAACGTCCTGACTTTC
-	-	TRBV28	TRBJ2-1	CASSFFRGGNEQFF	TGTGCCAGCAGTTTTTTTAGAGGGGGCAATGAGCAGTTCTTC
-	-	TRBV5-6	TRBJ2-2	CACSLAGGELFF	TGTGCCTGCAGCTTGGCAGGCGGTGAGCTGTTTTTT
few	TRBD1	TRBV15	TRBJ2-6	CATSNGRRTGSFNLRSGANVLTF	TGTGCCACCAGCAATGGGCGAAGGACAGGGAGTTTTAACTTACGGTCTGGGGCCAACGTCCTGACTTTC
-	-	TRBV6-2/TRBV6-3	TRBJ2-2	CASTRPANTGELFF	TGTGCCAGCACACGGCCTGCGAACACCGGGGAGCTGTTTTTT
-	-	TRBV13	TRBJ1-1	CASSLRGVPEAFF	TGTGCCAGCAGCCTCCGTGGGGTTCCTGAAGCTTTCTTT
-	TRBD2	TRBV4-2	TRBJ2-3	CASSQTSGISATQYF	TGTGCCAGCAGCCAAACTAGCGGGATCTCAGCTACGCAGTATTTT
-	TRBD2	TRBV14	TRBJ2-5	CASSQWGLAGETQYF	TGTGCCAGCAGCCAATGGGGACTAGCGGGTGAGACCCAGTACTTC
-	-	TRBV19	TRBJ1-4	CASKEGWSPTNEKLFF	TGTGCCAGTAAGGAGGGGTGGTCTCCAACTAATGAAAAACTGTTTTTT
-	-	TRBV11-2	TRBJ2-5	CASSSTGTRGQETQYF	TGTGCCAGCAGCTCAACCGGGACGAGGGGCCAAGAGACCCAGTACTTC
-	-	TRBV13	TRBJ2-3	CASSSTGARGPDTQYF	TGTGCCAGCAGCTCCACGGGAGCAAGGGGCCCAGATACGCAGTATTTT
-	-	TRBV7-2	TRBJ1-1	CASSLPGVGAFF	TGTGCCAGCAGCTTACCGGGCGTTGGGGCTTTCTTT
-	TRBD1	TRBV4-3	TRBJ2-7	CASSQALSGTGSYEQYF	TGCGCCAGCAGCCAAGCCCTGTCCGGGACAGGGAGTTACGAGCAGTACTTC
many	TRBD1	TRBV12-3/TRBV12-4	TRBJ2-7	CASSQKGQLGSIYEQYF	TGTGCCAGCAGTCAAAAGGGACAGCTCGGTTCGATCTACGAGCAGTACTTC
many	TRBD1	TRBV7-9	TRBJ1-1	CASRDDRGEAFF	TGTGCCAGCAGAGACGACAGGGGTGAAGCTTTCTTT
few	-	TRBV29-1	TRBJ2-1	CSVDPGEPEQFF	TGCAGCGTTGATCCCGGGGAACCTGAGCAGTTCTTC
few	-	TRBV28	TRBJ1-1	CAGGGTEAFF	TGTGCCGGGGGGGGGACTGAAGCTTTCTTT
few	TRBD1	TRBV6-1	TRBJ2-5	CASSEGGQAEGETQYF	TGTGCCAGCAGTGAGGGGGGACAGGCCGAGGGAGAGACCCAGTACTTC
many	-	TRBV4-3	TRBJ1-5	CASSQESGNQPQHF	TGCGCCAGCAGCCAAGAAAGTGGCAATCAGCCCCAGCATTTT
-	-	TRBV7-9	TRBJ2-7	CASSPKWSHSYEQYF	TGTGCCAGCAGCCCCAAGTGGTCTCACTCCTACGAGCAGTACTTC
few	-	TRBV27	TRBJ1-2	CASSDRQFYGYTF	TGTGCCAGCTCTGATCGACAGTTCTATGGCTACACCTTC
few	-	TRBV28	TRBJ2-5	CASSSLGETQYF	TGTGCCAGCAGTTCCCTTGGGGAGACCCAGTACTTC
few	-	TRBV13	TRBJ1-4	CASSLGRVVFNEKLFF	TGTGCCAGCAGCTTAGGCCGGGTGGTCTTTAATGAAAAACTGTTTTTT